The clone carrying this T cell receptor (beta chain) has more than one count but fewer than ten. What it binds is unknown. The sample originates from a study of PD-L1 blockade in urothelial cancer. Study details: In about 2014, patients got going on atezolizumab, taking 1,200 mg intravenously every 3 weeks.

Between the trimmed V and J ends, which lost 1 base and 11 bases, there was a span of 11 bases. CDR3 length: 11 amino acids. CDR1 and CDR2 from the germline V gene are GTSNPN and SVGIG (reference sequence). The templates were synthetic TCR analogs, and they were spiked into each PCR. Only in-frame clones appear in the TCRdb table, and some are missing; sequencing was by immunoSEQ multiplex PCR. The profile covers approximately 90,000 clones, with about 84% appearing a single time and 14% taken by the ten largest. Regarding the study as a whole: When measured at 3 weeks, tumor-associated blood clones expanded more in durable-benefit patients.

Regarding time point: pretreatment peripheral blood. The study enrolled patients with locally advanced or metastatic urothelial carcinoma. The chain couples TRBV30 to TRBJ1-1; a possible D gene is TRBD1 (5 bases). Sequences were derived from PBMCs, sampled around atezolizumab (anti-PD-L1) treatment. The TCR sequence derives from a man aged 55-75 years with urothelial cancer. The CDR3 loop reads CAWSGPKGAFF. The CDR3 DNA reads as TGTGCCTGGAGTGGCCCAAAGGGGGCTTTCTTT. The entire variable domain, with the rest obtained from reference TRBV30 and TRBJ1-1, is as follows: SQTIHQWPATLVQPVGSPLSLECTVEGTSNPNLYWYRQAAGRGLQLLFYSVGIGQISSEVPQNLSASRPQDRQFILSSKKLLLSDSGFYLCAWSGPKGAFFGQGTRLTVV.